This TCR beta chain is drawn from a study of a mutant IDH1 vaccine in newly diagnosed glioma listed by TCRdb under 2021. Broadly, across the study: Eight vaccinations were administered to patients in weeks 1, 3, 5, 7, 11, 15, 19 and 23, corresponding to visits V03 through V10. Six visits were used for peripheral blood collection: V03 (baseline), V05, V07, V10, V12 and V13. For exploratory analyses, around 26 treated patients had longitudinal TCRB deep sequencing done wherever samples were available. Prior to enrollment, patients had been given standard therapy consisting of radiotherapy alone, temozolomide alone, or radiochemotherapy with temozolomide, with the combination given to most patients. Of the approximately 34 treated patients, around 60% were male and roughly 38% were female, and a mean age of roughly 37 years was recorded. Vaccination was initiated 4-6 weeks after radiotherapy alone, or concurrently with temozolomide cycles in the chemotherapy-containing groups. The full study reports these points: Immune responses induced by the vaccine were seen in approximately 93% of patients across multiple MHC alleles. Pseudoprogression appeared unrelated to alterations in the top peripheral T cell clonotypes detected by TCRB sequencing. Selection of PBMC samples for TCRB deep sequencing was based on availability. The authors noted that analyses of patient blood samples could not be reproduced because of sample limitations.

This sample's time point label indicates: week 5, during vaccination. Each vaccine dose, consisting of 300 ug of a 20-mer mutant IDH1 peptide in Montanide, was administered subcutaneously with topical imiquimod. Newly diagnosed WHO grade 3 or 4 IDH1-mutant astrocytomas showing loss of nuclear ATRX were present in the donors. The samples were drawn from NOA16, a multicentre, single-arm, open-label phase I trial in Germany that tested a mutant IDH1 peptide vaccine in humans for the first time. Genomic DNA for TCRB sequencing was isolated from EDTA blood with the DNeasy Blood and Tissue Kit. The library was made by the immunoSEQ multiplex PCR assay. Rearranged TCR beta chain sequences were amplified using the hsTCRB Kit according to the manufacturer's protocol. Sequencing of TCRB libraries was carried out on an Illumina MiSeq. As for the original processing: Demultiplexing, trimming and gene mapping were performed with the kit vendor's proprietary platform. TCRdb retrieved this table from immuneACCESS and kept in-frame rearrangements only. Not all clones are present; in checked studies, unresolved V genes account for under half, and no reason is known for the remainder. Clonal size and the V and J genes are those of that table, whereas D and trimming came from the DNA. The sample table holds tens of thousands of clones, of which under 85% were seen once. Roughly 7% of the sample is taken by the ten largest.

This clone was seen only once. No antigen is known for it. No per-base quality is available; no much larger clone lies one base away. The sample in question was PBMCs, obtained from a glioma patient whose treatment included an IDH1 peptide vaccine. This TCR derives from a man in his forties with glioma. Some clones in this sample may be carry-over from other donors' samples.

Here is the DNA: TGCGCCAGCAGCCAAGATCCCGGACAGGGTTCGGCCACCTTC. It specifies CASSQDPGQGSATF. The chain employs TRBV4-1 and TRBJ1-2, and 8 junction bases match TRBD1. CDR1 and CDR2 were assigned from the germline V gene as MGHRA and YSYEKL. Unmatched junction bases come to 10, with V trimmed by 0 bases and J by 13 bases. Spanning cysteine to phenylalanine, the CDR3 consists of 14 amino acids. CDR3 DNA only is kept here, 42 bases in frame from base 1.